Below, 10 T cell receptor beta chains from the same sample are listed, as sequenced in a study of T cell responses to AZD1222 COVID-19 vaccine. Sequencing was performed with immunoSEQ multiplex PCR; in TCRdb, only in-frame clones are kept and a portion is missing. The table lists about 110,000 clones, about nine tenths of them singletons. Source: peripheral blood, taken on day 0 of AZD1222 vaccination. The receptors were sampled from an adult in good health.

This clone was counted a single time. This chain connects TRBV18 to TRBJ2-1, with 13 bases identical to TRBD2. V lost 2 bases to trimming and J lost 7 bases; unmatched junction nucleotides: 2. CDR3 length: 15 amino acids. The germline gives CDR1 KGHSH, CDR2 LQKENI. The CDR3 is CASSPGLAGANEQFF. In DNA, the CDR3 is TGTGCCAGCTCACCAGGACTAGCGGGAGCAAATGAGCAGTTCTTC.

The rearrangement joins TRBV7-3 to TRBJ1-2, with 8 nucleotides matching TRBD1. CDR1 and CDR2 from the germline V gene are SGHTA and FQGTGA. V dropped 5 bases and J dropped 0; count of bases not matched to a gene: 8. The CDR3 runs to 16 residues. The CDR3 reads CASSPGQGRANYGYTF. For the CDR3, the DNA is TGTGCCAGCAGCCCCGGACAGGGCCGAGCTAACTATGGCTACACCTTC.

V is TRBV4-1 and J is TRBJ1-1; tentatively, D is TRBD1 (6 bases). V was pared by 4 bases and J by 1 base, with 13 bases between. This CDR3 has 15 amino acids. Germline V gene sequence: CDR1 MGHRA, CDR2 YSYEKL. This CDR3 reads CASSPPGQANTEAFF. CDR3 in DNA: TGCGCCAGCAGCCCCCCGGGACAAGCGAACACTGAAGCTTTCTTT.

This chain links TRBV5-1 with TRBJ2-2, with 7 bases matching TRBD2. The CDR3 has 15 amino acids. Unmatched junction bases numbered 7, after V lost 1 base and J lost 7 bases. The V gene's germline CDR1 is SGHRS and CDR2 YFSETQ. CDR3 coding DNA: TGCGCCAGCAGCTTGTTTGCGGGAGTGGGCGGGGAGCTGTTTTTT. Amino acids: CASSLFAGVGGELFF.

CDR3 region: CASSLGERAVGQYF. The CDR3 DNA reads as TGTGCCAGCAGCTTGGGAGAGCGGGCGGTGGGGCAGTACTTC. The V and J genes are TRBV5-6 and TRBJ2-7; D is possibly TRBD2 (6 bases). V was trimmed by 0 bases and J by 9 bases, leaving 16 bases between them. Germline CDR1 reads SGHDT; CDR2 reads YYEEEE. The length of the CDR3 is 14 residues.

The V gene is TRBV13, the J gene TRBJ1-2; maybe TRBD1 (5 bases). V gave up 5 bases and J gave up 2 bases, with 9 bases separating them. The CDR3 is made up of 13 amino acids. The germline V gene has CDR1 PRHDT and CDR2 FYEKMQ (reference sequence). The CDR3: CASSAKGNYGYTF. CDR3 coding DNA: TGTGCCAGCAGCGCAAAGGGGAACTATGGCTACACCTTC.

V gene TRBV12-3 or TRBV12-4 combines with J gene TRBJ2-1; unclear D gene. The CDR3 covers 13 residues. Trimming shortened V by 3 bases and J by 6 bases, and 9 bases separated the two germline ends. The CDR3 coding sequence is TGTGCCAGCAGTTTCGCTACAAGCAATGAGCAGTTCTTC. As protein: CASSFATSNEQFF.

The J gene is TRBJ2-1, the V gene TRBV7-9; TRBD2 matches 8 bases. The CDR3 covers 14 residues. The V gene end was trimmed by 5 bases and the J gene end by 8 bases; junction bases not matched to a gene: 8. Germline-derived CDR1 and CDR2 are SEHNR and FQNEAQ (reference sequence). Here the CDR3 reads CASSPRLAIDEQFF. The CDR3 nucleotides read TGTGCCAGCAGCCCTAGACTAGCGATCGATGAGCAGTTCTTC.

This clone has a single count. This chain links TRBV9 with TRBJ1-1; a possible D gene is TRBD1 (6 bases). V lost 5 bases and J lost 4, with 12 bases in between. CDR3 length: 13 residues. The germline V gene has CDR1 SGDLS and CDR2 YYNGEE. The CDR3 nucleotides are TGTGCCAGCAGACAGGGTTTGGGCACTGAAGCTTTCTTT. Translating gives CASRQGLGTEAFF.

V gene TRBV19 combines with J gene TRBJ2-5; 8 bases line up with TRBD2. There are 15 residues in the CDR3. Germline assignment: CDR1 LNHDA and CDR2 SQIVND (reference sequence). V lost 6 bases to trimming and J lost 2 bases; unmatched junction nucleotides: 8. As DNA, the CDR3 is TGTGCCAGTAGGCTAGCGGGCGGAATACAAGAGACCCAGTACTTC. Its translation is CASRLAGGIQETQYF.